These 24 T cell receptor beta chains share one sample of origin, sequenced in a study of Ad26.COV2.S vaccination and SARS-CoV-2 variants. The treatment is: some 20 received Ad26.COV2.S at low or high dose, single or two shots; 5 received placebo; per-sample allocation not given. Day 63 following the first vaccine or placebo injection was when the samples were taken. Sequencing was performed with immunoSEQ multiplex PCR; in TCRdb, only in-frame clones are kept and a portion is missing. The data contain over 450,000 clones, 89% of them singletons. The starting material was peripheral blood, obtained in a trial of Ad26.COV2.S vaccine versus placebo. The source of these receptors is a person between 18 and 65 years old who received the Ad26.COV2.S COVID-19 vaccine or a placebo.

CDR3 DNA: TGCGCCAGCAGCCAAGATAGAGGGAATTATAATTCACCCCTCCACTTT. Protein product: CASSQDRGNYNSPLHF. The chain carries TRBV4-1 and TRBJ1-6; D gene ambiguous. V was trimmed by 0 bases and J by 4 bases, leaving 10 bases between them. CDR3 length: 16 residues. Looked up from germline, CDR1 is MGHRA and CDR2 is YSYEKL.

This chain links TRBV6-6 with TRBJ1-5; no clear D gene. The CDR3 is 13 residues long. The germline gives CDR1 MNHNY, CDR2 SVGAGI (reference sequence). V was pared by 7 bases and J by 6 bases, with 13 bases between. CDR3 amino acids: CASTRELGQPQHF. The CDR3, as DNA: TGTGCCAGCACCCGGGAATTGGGTCAGCCCCAGCATTTT.

V usage is TRBV11-3 and J usage is TRBJ2-3; 12 nucleotides agree with TRBD2. J gave up 2 bases and V 5 bases, and 5 bases lay outside the gene matches. The CDR3 length is 16 residues. CDR1 SGHNT and CDR2 YENEEA come from the germline V gene. CDR3 amino acids: CASSQRTSGDTDTQYF. Here the CDR3 DNA reads TGTGCCAGCAGCCAAAGGACTAGCGGGGACACAGATACGCAGTATTTT.

The V gene is TRBV7-8, the J gene TRBJ1-1; 8 bases are a match to TRBD1. Germline V lookup: CDR1 SGHVS, CDR2 FQNEAQ. The CDR3 totals 16 residues. V lost 1 base to trimming and J lost 10 bases; unmatched junction nucleotides: 14. The CDR3 DNA reads as TGTGCCAGCAGCTTAGTATGGGGACAGGATCGTCGTGGAGCTTTCTTT. As protein: CASSLVWGQDRRGAFF.

J is TRBJ2-1 and V is TRBV7-6; 12 bases fit TRBD2. The CDR3 runs 16 residues. The germline CDR1 and CDR2 sequences are SGHVS and FNYEAQ. J was trimmed by 9 bases and V by 4 bases; bases with no gene match: 10. The CDR3 DNA reads as TGTGCCAGCAGCTCTAAGCTAGCGGGGGGGCTCGGTGAGCAGTTCTTC. The encoded protein is CASSSKLAGGLGEQFF.

This clone was observed once. The chain links TRBV5-1 to TRBJ2-7; 8 bases agree with TRBD1. Germline trimming cut 5 bases from V and 1 base from J; bases unmatched to any gene: 5. The germline gives CDR1 SGHRS, CDR2 YFSETQ. CDR3 length: 14 residues. The CDR3 DNA is TGCGCCAGCAGTTCGACAGGGGTTTCCTACGAGCAGTACTTC. Translation gives CASSSTGVSYEQYF.

The chain employs TRBV15 and TRBJ1-1; 7 nucleotides match TRBD1. CDR1 and CDR2 from the germline V gene are LNHNV and YYDKDF (reference sequence). The CDR3 length is 14 residues. V lost 4 bases, J lost 3 bases, and 5 bases stayed unmatched. This CDR3 is CATSTQGTDTEAFF. The CDR3 nucleotides read TGTGCCACCAGCACACAGGGGACGGACACTGAAGCTTTCTTT.

The gene calls are TRBV27 and TRBJ2-1; 11 bases line up with TRBD2. Trimming took 6 bases from V and 3 from J; bases not matched to a gene: 4. The CDR3 has 15 amino acids. Germline-derived CDR1 and CDR2 are MNHEY and SMNVEV (reference sequence). CDR3 loop: CASSNSGRVYNEQFF. Written as DNA, the CDR3 is TGTGCCAGCAGCAATAGCGGGAGGGTCTACAATGAGCAGTTCTTC.

The chain has TRBV27 and TRBJ2-1; 7 bases agree with TRBD2. The V gene's germline CDR1 is MNHEY and CDR2 SMNVEV (reference sequence). After removal of 5 bases from V and 2 bases from J, the junction contained 6 bases not matched to a gene. There are 15 residues in the CDR3. In DNA, the CDR3 is TGTGCCAGCAGTCGCATCGGGACTACCTACAATGAGCAGTTCTTC. This gives the protein CASSRIGTTYNEQFF.

The rearrangement joins TRBV4-3 to TRBJ2-7; TRBD1 matches 10 bases. The trim removed 0 bases at V and 7 bases at J, leaving 9 bases unmatched. Germline V lookup: CDR1 LGHNA, CDR2 YSLEER. This CDR3 is built from 16 residues. The CDR3 region has the DNA TGCGCCAGCAGCCAAGAGGGACAGGGGTACCCCGGGGAGCAGTACTTC. Its protein is CASSQEGQGYPGEQYF.

The rearrangement joins TRBV24-1 to TRBJ2-5; the D gene is possibly TRBD1 (8 bases). There are 16 residues in the CDR3. V lost 4 bases and J lost 1, with 15 bases in between. Looked up from germline, CDR1 is KGHDR and CDR2 is SFDVKD. The CDR3 region has the DNA TGTGCCACCAGTGACTCACAGGGGGGGATCCAAGAGACCCAGTACTTC. Protein product: CATSDSQGGIQETQYF.

The chain links TRBV24-1 to TRBJ1-1; 9 bases align to TRBD1. After removal of 4 bases from V and 11 bases from J, the junction contained 7 bases not matched to a gene. Germline values: CDR1 KGHDR, CDR2 SFDVKD. The CDR3 has 13 amino acids. DNA of the CDR3: TGTGCCACCAGTGAGTCCGGGACAGGGTCGGCTTTCTTT. As protein: CATSESGTGSAFF.

J is TRBJ1-6 and V is TRBV18; D gene ambiguous. The V end lost 3 bases, the J end lost 5 bases, and 11 bases lay between the germline ends. Germline lookup yields CDR1 KGHSH and CDR2 LQKENI. The CDR3 extends over 15 amino acids. For the CDR3, the DNA is TGTGCCAGCTCACCGAAAACGGGGAATAATTCACCCCTCCACTTT. Its protein is CASSPKTGNNSPLHF. Combining the CDR3 with reference TRBV18 and TRBJ1-6 gives the whole variable domain NAGVMQNPRHLVRRRGQEARLRCSPMKGHSHVYWYRQLPEEGLKFMVYLQKENIIDESGMPKERFSAEFPKEGPSILRIQQVVRGDSAAYFCASSPKTGNNSPLHFGNGTRLTVT.

The J gene is TRBJ2-6, the V gene TRBV7-9; a weak D match, TRBD1 (6 bases). V shed 7 bases and J shed 0 bases, with 16 bases lying between them. Germline lookup yields CDR1 SEHNR and CDR2 FQNEAQ (reference sequence). The CDR3 loop spans 17 amino acids. CDR3 loop: CASTTTGPLSGANVLTF. DNA for the CDR3: TGTGCCAGCACGACGACAGGACCACTCTCTGGGGCCAACGTCCTGACTTTC.

The V gene is TRBV7-9, the J gene TRBJ2-5; TRBD2 is a possible D gene (5 bases). The germline CDR1 and CDR2 sequences are SEHNR and FQNEAQ (reference sequence). This CDR3 has 15 residues. Trimming took off 6 bases at V and 6 bases at J, with 20 bases between the two ends. CDR3 bases: TGTGCCAGCAGGCCCGCCCTGGGCTCGGGGAAGACCCAGTACTTC. Its protein product is CASRPALGSGKTQYF. Full variable domain (missing parts from reference TRBV7-9 and TRBJ2-5): DTGVSQNPRHKITKRGQNVTFRCDPISEHNRLYWYRQTLGQGPEFLTYFQNEAQLEKSRLLSDRFSAERPKGSFSTLEIQRTEQGDSAMYLCASRPALGSGKTQYFGPGTRLLVL.

The rearrangement links TRBV29-1 to TRBJ1-2, with a tentative D call TRBD1 (5 bases). The CDR3 has 12 residues. The V gene lost 5 bases and the J gene lost 4 bases, with 11 bases spanning the gap. CDR1 is SQVTM and CDR2 is ANQGSEA in the germline V gene. CDR3 sequence: CSVQTAPYGYTF. The CDR3 region has the DNA TGCAGCGTTCAGACAGCCCCCTATGGCTACACCTTC.

This clone came up once. V and J are TRBV11-2 and TRBJ2-3; no clear D gene. CDR1 and CDR2 from the germline V gene are SGHAT and FQNNGV. Trimming left V 0 bases short and J 6 bases short, with 7 bases between. The CDR3 extends over 13 amino acids. This CDR3 is CASSLDPTDTQYF. In DNA form, the CDR3 reads TGTGCCAGCAGCTTAGATCCGACGGATACGCAGTATTTT.

V usage is TRBV19 and J usage is TRBJ2-7, with 10 bases fitting TRBD2. Per germline, CDR1 LNHDA and CDR2 SQIVND (reference sequence). J gave up 2 bases and V 10 bases, and 8 bases lay outside the gene matches. This CDR3 region has 14 residues. CDR3 sequence reads: CATSWTSGAYEQYF. In DNA, the CDR3 is TGTGCCACGTCATGGACTAGCGGTGCCTACGAGCAGTACTTC.

This chain links TRBV28 with TRBJ1-3; a possible D gene is TRBD1 (5 bases). This CDR3 has 15 residues. Germline lookup yields CDR1 MDHEN and CDR2 SYDVKM. V gave up 6 bases and J gave up 0 bases, with 12 bases separating them. The DNA of the CDR3 is TGTGCCAGCAGGGCGGGACGGAACTCTGGAAACACCATATATTTT. Its protein is CASRAGRNSGNTIYF.

The chain couples TRBV3-1 (or the pseudogene TRBV3-2) to TRBJ2-3, with D possibly being TRBD2 (6 bases). The CDR3 loop spans 17 amino acids. V was trimmed by 3 bases and J by 2 bases, leaving 18 bases between them. Germline V lookup: CDR1 LGHDT, CDR2 YNNKEL (reference sequence). This chain's CDR3 is CASSQTPSSAYTDTQYF. CDR3 in DNA: TGTGCCAGCAGCCAGACTCCCTCTAGCGCCTACACAGATACGCAGTATTTT.

Ten or more counts support this clone. The genes are TRBV10-1 and TRBJ1-2; possible D gene TRBD1, 6 bases. The germline CDR1 and CDR2 sequences are WNHNN and SYGVQD (reference sequence). V was trimmed by 5 bases and J by 4 bases, leaving 17 bases between them. CDR3 length: 15 amino acids. The CDR3 sequence: CASSPETGDIYGYTF. The CDR3, as DNA: TGCGCCAGCAGTCCCGAGACAGGTGATATCTATGGCTACACCTTC.

J is TRBJ2-2 and V is TRBV6-5; D is uncertain. The CDR3 runs to 12 residues. Trimming left V 6 bases short and J 8 bases short, with 10 bases between. Germline CDR1 MNHEY, CDR2 SVGAGI. In DNA, the CDR3 is TGTGCCAGCAGATCTACGACGGGGGAGCTGTTTTTT. Protein product: CASRSTTGELFF.

In the case of this clone: A much larger clonotype is one base distant, so this may be a read error. The chain combines TRBV4-1 with TRBJ1-3; no definite D call. Trimming shortened V by 4 bases and J by 0 bases, and 7 bases separated the two germline ends. The CDR3 covers 14 residues. CDR1 and CDR2 (germline): MGHRA, YSYEKL. In DNA, the CDR3 is TGCGCCAGCAGCCCGGGGAACTCTGGAAACACCATATATTTT. Residues: CASSPGNSGNTIYF.

V usage is TRBV6-5 and J usage is TRBJ1-2, with D hard to call. CDR1 and CDR2 (germline): MNHEY, SVGAGI. The V and J ends lost 10 bases and 7 bases respectively, with 25 bases between them. This CDR3 contains 15 residues. CDR3 coding DNA: TGTGCCACCTTACAGCGCGACCGGGTTAGTGGTGGCTACACCTTC. It codes for CATLQRDRVSGGYTF.